Each of the 29 T cell receptor beta chains below was sequenced from the same sample in a study of cytomegalovirus exposure and HLA in healthy donors. The PCR had 60 Vbeta and 13 Jbeta primers. Repertoires were generated with immunoSEQ multiplex PCR, while TCRdb's copy carries only in-frame clones and drops some. The sample has roughly 150,000 clones, around 68% seen once. Source material: PBMCs. Every receptor here comes from a man aged 30 to 45 in good health and CMV-seropositive.

The chain joins TRBV13 to TRBJ2-5; D gene ambiguous. This CDR3 comprises 15 residues. The V end was cut by 3 bases, the J end by 0 bases, with 11 bases between. CDR1 is PRHDT, CDR2 FYEKMQ, per germline (reference sequence). The CDR3: CASSLYPADQETQYF. The DNA for the CDR3 is TGTGCCAGCAGCTTGTATCCGGCGGACCAAGAGACCCAGTACTTC.

The CDR3 DNA sequence: TGTGCCAGCAGCTTAGGCCCCAGGGACTTAGGAAACACCATATATTTT. It translates to CASSLGPRDLGNTIYF. The chain carries TRBV5-5 and TRBJ1-3; tentative D call: TRBD1 (5 bases). The CDR3 consists of 16 residues. Trimming shortened V by 2 bases and J by 4 bases, and 16 bases separated the two germline ends. Germline V gene data show CDR1 as SGHKS and CDR2 as YYEKEE (reference sequence).

This clone came up once. The chain joins TRBV7-2 to TRBJ1-5, with D hard to call. Germline V gives CDR1 SGHTA, CDR2 FQGNSA. Trimming pared 5 bases from V and 5 bases from J, leaving 19 bases between. This CDR3 spans 16 amino acids. The CDR3: CASSPRARGGDQPQHF. In DNA, the CDR3 is TGTGCCAGCAGCCCGCGAGCACGGGGAGGTGATCAGCCCCAGCATTTT.

The chain links TRBV9 to TRBJ1-2; no firm D call. Trimming pared 2 bases from V and 4 bases from J, leaving 12 bases between. CDR3 size: 14 residues. In germline, CDR1 is SGDLS, CDR2 YYNGEE. CDR3 region: CASSVGEILYGYTF. DNA for the CDR3: TGTGCCAGCAGCGTCGGGGAGATTCTCTATGGCTACACCTTC.

The sample holds a few counts of this clone. This rearrangement joins TRBV4-1 to TRBJ2-7; a weak D match, TRBD2 (5 bases). Germline V CDR1 and CDR2: MGHRA, YSYEKL. This CDR3 is built from 13 residues. Trimming stripped 3 bases from V and 2 bases from J, with 8 bases between. The CDR3, as DNA: TGCGCCAGCAGCCAGGCGGAGGCCTACGAGCAGTACTTC. Translated: CASSQAEAYEQYF.

The genes are TRBV4-2 and TRBJ1-6; D unclear. V was pared by 1 base and J by 7 bases, with 5 bases between. CDR3 length: 13 amino acids. Per germline, CDR1 LGHNA and CDR2 YNFKEQ. In nucleotides, the CDR3 is TGTGCCAGCAGCCAAGTTGCGAATTCACCCCTCCACTTT. The encoded protein is CASSQVANSPLHF.

The chain joins TRBV18 to TRBJ2-2; a possible D gene is TRBD1 (6 bases). The V and J ends lost 4 bases and 5 bases respectively, with 8 bases between them. Germline V CDR1 and CDR2: KGHSH, LQKENI. The CDR3 contains 13 residues. The CDR3 here is CASSLGQTGELFF. CDR3 DNA: TGTGCCAGCTCACTAGGACAGACCGGGGAGCTGTTTTTT.

This clone was picked up one time. The chain links TRBV6-4 to TRBJ2-7, with 7 bases lining up with TRBD2. Germline V gives CDR1 MRHNA, CDR2 SNTAGT. There are 14 residues in the CDR3. Trimming took 4 bases from V and 6 from J; bases not matched to a gene: 9. The CDR3 nucleotides read TGTGCCAGCAGTGCCACCGGGACTAACAGCGAGCAGTACTTC. Protein: CASSATGTNSEQYF.

The V gene is TRBV28, the J gene TRBJ2-1, with 7 bases matching TRBD2. Trimming removed 5 bases from V and 5 bases from J; junction bases left unmatched: 9. CDR1 MDHEN and CDR2 SYDVKM come from the germline V gene. This CDR3 has 15 residues. The CDR3 nucleotides are TGTGCCAGCAGTAACACGGGACTACCCCACAATGAGCAGTTCTTC. The encoded protein is CASSNTGLPHNEQFF.

V usage is TRBV29-1 and J usage is TRBJ1-6, with TRBD1 matching over 8 bases. Germline CDR1 and CDR2: SQVTM and ANQGSEA. The CDR3 totals 14 residues. V was pared by 6 bases and J by 2 bases, with 3 bases of the junction left unmatched. The CDR3 region has the DNA TGCAGCGTGCGGACAGGGACCTATAATTCACCCCTCCACTTT. It is translated as CSVRTGTYNSPLHF.

This clone was seen only a few times. The J gene is TRBJ1-3, the V gene TRBV9; the D gene is possibly TRBD1 (5 bases). Between the trimmed V and J ends, which lost 0 bases and 0 bases, there was a span of 7 bases. The CDR3 has 15 residues. Germline CDR1 and CDR2: SGDLS and YYNGEE. CDR3 loop: CASSVGGSSGNTIYF. DNA for the CDR3: TGTGCCAGCAGCGTAGGGGGCTCCTCTGGAAACACCATATATTTT.

The chain carries TRBV7-9 and TRBJ1-3, with 7 bases aligning to TRBD1. The CDR3 length is 13 residues. Per germline, CDR1 SEHNR and CDR2 FQNEAQ (reference sequence). CDR3 DNA: TGTTCCAACTCAGGGGGCTCTGGAAACACCATATATTTT. Amino acid sequence: CSNSGGSGNTIYF.

Turning to this clone: The sample carries other DNA sequences with the same CDR3. The rearrangement links TRBV30 to TRBJ1-5; D might be TRBD1 (6 bases). From germline, CDR1 is GTSNPN and CDR2 SVGIG (reference sequence). This CDR3 contains 12 residues. V lost 2 bases and J lost 9, with 11 bases in between. The CDR3 spells CAWSRTTGPQHF. The CDR3 nucleotides are TGTGCCTGGAGTCGAACGACAGGGCCCCAGCATTTT. Drawing the rest from reference TRBV30 and TRBJ1-5, the complete variable domain is SQTIHQWPATLVQPVGSPLSLECTVEGTSNPNLYWYRQAAGRGLQLLFYSVGIGQISSEVPQNLSASRPQDRQFILSSKKLLLSDSGFYLCAWSRTTGPQHFGDGTRLSIL.

This clone has just a few counts. CDR3 sequence reads: CASSQGLAGQYNEQFF. DNA for the CDR3: TGCGCCAGCAGCCAAGGACTAGCGGGCCAATACAATGAGCAGTTCTTC. The gene calls are TRBV4-1 and TRBJ2-1, with 10 nucleotides matching TRBD2. Germline-derived CDR1 and CDR2 are MGHRA and YSYEKL. The CDR3 contains 16 residues. The ends lost 1 base at V and 4 bases at J; junction bases unmatched: 4.

The chain carries TRBV27 and TRBJ2-3; D not certain. The CDR3 spans 18 residues. CDR1 and CDR2 from the germline V gene are MNHEY and SMNVEV (reference sequence). Deletions cut 4 bases from V and 0 bases from J, with 20 bases between. CDR3 residues: CASSYRYLKGGSTDTQYF. The CDR3 nucleotides are TGTGCCAGCAGTTATCGTTACTTGAAAGGCGGTAGCACAGATACGCAGTATTTT.

J is TRBJ2-2 and V is TRBV6-5; 8 bases match TRBD1. After removal of 6 bases from V and 1 base from J, the junction contained 4 bases not matched to a gene. The CDR3 is made up of 15 amino acids. The germline gives CDR1 MNHEY, CDR2 SVGAGI. The DNA of the CDR3 is TGTGCCAGCAGCCCCGGGACAGGGAACACCGGGGAGCTGTTTTTT. As protein: CASSPGTGNTGELFF.

There are a few counts of this clone. The chain uses TRBV19 and TRBJ1-1; 7 bases are a match to TRBD1. The CDR3 has 15 amino acids. J gave up 8 bases and V 8 bases, and 17 bases lay outside the gene matches. CDR1 and CDR2 from the germline V gene are LNHDA and SQIVND (reference sequence). CDR3 sequence: CASFSISEGALEAFF. Here the CDR3 DNA reads TGTGCCAGTTTTTCCATCTCCGAGGGGGCTTTGGAAGCTTTCTTT.

There are a few counts of this clone. The sample holds other DNA sequences that translate to the same CDR3. The V and J genes are TRBV9 and TRBJ2-7; D remains unclear. CDR1 is SGDLS, CDR2 YYNGEE, per germline. Trimming left V 2 bases short and J 5 bases short, with 20 bases between. The CDR3 runs 16 residues. The CDR3: CASSVLSGVTQNEQYF. The CDR3 DNA is TGTGCCAGCAGCGTCCTCTCTGGAGTTACCCAGAACGAGCAGTACTTC. The full variable domain, completed using reference TRBV9 and TRBJ2-7, is DSGVTQTPKHLITATGQRVTLRCSPRSGDLSVYWYQQSLDQGLQFLIQYYNGEERAKGNILERFSAQQFPDLHSELNLSSLELGDSALYFCASSVLSGVTQNEQYFGPGTRLTVT.

This clone was counted between two and nine times. The chain carries TRBV28 and TRBJ2-7; possible D gene TRBD1, 5 bases. CDR1 is MDHEN, CDR2 SYDVKM, per germline. The V end was cut by 7 bases, the J end by 5 bases, with 15 bases between. This CDR3 comprises 13 residues. CDR3 amino acids: CASTPGHRDEQYF. The CDR3 DNA reads TGTGCCAGCACCCCCGGACACCGCGACGAGCAGTACTTC.

This rearrangement joins TRBV9 to TRBJ2-1, with TRBD2 matching over 9 bases. V lost 3 bases and J lost 7; bases outside the gene matches: 5. Germline CDR1 and CDR2: SGDLS and YYNGEE. The CDR3 is 14 residues long. The CDR3 DNA is TGTGCCAGCAGCGCTCGACTAGCGGCTAATGAGCAGTTCTTC. It yields the protein CASSARLAANEQFF.

This chain uses TRBV5-5 with TRBJ2-7; TRBD1 agrees at 8 bases. The V segment lost 2 bases and the J segment 6 bases; nucleotides outside the gene matches: 13. Germline V gene lookup returns CDR1 SGHKS and CDR2 YYEKEE (reference sequence). This CDR3 has 16 residues. DNA for the CDR3: TGTGCCAGCAGCTTTTCAGGGGGCGCCCTTTGGGGCGAGCAGTACTTC. Translating it yields CASSFSGGALWGEQYF.

The chain combines TRBV10-1 with TRBJ2-7; the match to TRBD1 covers 9 bases. CDR1 and CDR2 from the germline V gene are WNHNN and SYGVQD (reference sequence). V gave up 5 bases and J gave up 6 bases; unmatched junction bases: 14. The CDR3 loop spans 16 amino acids. The CDR3 DNA is TGCGCCAGCAGTCCCAACCTGGGACAGGGAATCGGCGAGCAGTACTTC. It yields the protein CASSPNLGQGIGEQYF.

The chain uses TRBV7-9 and TRBJ2-7; D is ambiguous. The CDR3 has 12 amino acids. Trimming removed 1 base at V and 3 bases at J, with 4 bases between. Germline values: CDR1 SEHNR, CDR2 FQNEAQ (reference sequence). CDR3 nucleotides: TGTGCCAGCAGCTTAGAATACTACGAGCAGTACTTC. It yields the protein CASSLEYYEQYF.

This clone was seen a handful of times. The sample contains more than one DNA sequence encoding this CDR3. J is TRBJ2-2 and V is TRBV27, with a weak D call TRBD1 (5 bases). Germline V gives CDR1 MNHEY, CDR2 SMNVEV (reference sequence). The CDR3 runs 14 residues. The ends were cut back, 2 bases at V and 1 base at J, with 5 bases in the middle. The CDR3, as DNA: TGTGCCAGCAGTTTAACAGGGAACACCGGGGAGCTGTTTTTT. This gives the protein CASSLTGNTGELFF.

This clone was detected only a few times. The chain carries TRBV19 and TRBJ2-1; 7 nucleotides agree with TRBD1. From germline, CDR1 is LNHDA and CDR2 SQIVND (reference sequence). The CDR3 spans 15 residues. J gave up 2 bases and V 3 bases, and 4 bases lay outside the gene matches. The CDR3 DNA follows: TGTGCCAGTAGTATCCAGGGGGTGGCCTACAATGAGCAGTTCTTC. It translates to CASSIQGVAYNEQFF.

Points on this clone: Its ends do not fully match the called genes, so a read error is possible. The CDR3 spells CASSLGVGGAPYPLF. The CDR3 bases are TGTGCCAGCAGCTTGGGGGTAGGGGGCGCGCCCTACCCCTTGTTC. The chain recombines TRBV5-8 with TRBJ2-7; 7 bases match TRBD1. The CDR3 extends over 15 amino acids. The V gene's germline CDR1 is SGHTS and CDR2 YDEGEE.

The V gene is TRBV5-1, the J gene TRBJ1-1; TRBD1 is a possible D gene (5 bases). V was cut by 1 base and J by 1 base, with 17 bases left in between. This CDR3 is 17 amino acids long. The germline CDR1 and CDR2 sequences are SGHRS and YFSETQ. CDR3 bases: TGCGCCAGCAGCTTGAACTGGAACCAGGGAAAGAACACTGAAGCTTTCTTT. Protein: CASSLNWNQGKNTEAFF.

This clone has more than one count but fewer than ten. The chain employs TRBV9 and TRBJ1-1; perhaps TRBD1 as D (6 bases). The germline V and J ends were trimmed by 2 bases and 1 base, with 6 bases remaining between them. The germline gives CDR1 SGDLS, CDR2 YYNGEE. The length of the CDR3 is 13 residues. CDR3 residues: CASSVGANTEAFF. The CDR3 DNA follows: TGTGCCAGCAGCGTGGGGGCGAACACTGAAGCTTTCTTT.

The chain links TRBV4-2 to TRBJ2-7; tentatively, D is TRBD2 (5 bases). From germline, CDR1 is LGHNA and CDR2 YNFKEQ. The V end lost 3 bases, the J end lost 3 bases, and 18 bases lay between the germline ends. This CDR3 region has 16 residues. The CDR3 spells CASSQSVGGPNYEQYF. CDR3 coding DNA: TGTGCCAGCAGCCAGAGCGTGGGCGGGCCGAACTACGAGCAGTACTTC.